Below are 20 T cell receptor beta chains sequenced from a single sample in a study of blood T cells in healthy people across ages. A sample-barcoded 5' primer and a J-beta primer mix were used in a second PCR of about 6 to 11 cycles. TCRdb re-analysed the 5' RACE reads in MiXCR, keeping a single row per CDR3 protein. The repertoire holds 1.5 million to 1.9 million distinct CDR3 sequences, with approximately 39% as singletons. The sample was blood. These receptors came from a young woman in good health.

This clonotype was found a few times. The chain has TRBV28 and TRBJ2-5, with D tentatively TRBD1 (6 bases). Trimming removed 6 bases from V and 5 bases from J, with 13 bases in between. The CDR3 consists of 13 residues. CDR1 and CDR2 from the germline V gene are MDHEN and SYDVKM. The CDR3 nucleotides are TGTGCCAGCAGACAAGGGGGAGCGGAGACCCAGTACTTC. This gives the protein CASRQGGAETQYF.

This clonotype appeared a few times. This chain joins TRBV7-6 and TRBJ1-4; D gene unclear. The ends were cut back, 5 bases at V and 0 bases at J, with 13 bases in the middle. There are 16 residues in the CDR3. CDR1 is SGHVS and CDR2 is FNYEAQ in the germline V gene. CDR3 DNA: TGTGCCAGCAGCCCGGTTCCGCATGCAACTAATGAAAAACTGTTTTTT. Encoded protein: CASSPVPHATNEKLFF.

Concerning this clonotype: The conserved final phenylalanine or tryptophan is absent from the CDR3, which likely points to a read error. The J gene is TRBJ1-2, the V gene TRBV12-3 or TRBV12-4, with 10 bases that match TRBD1. Trimming took 6 bases from V and 8 from J; bases not matched to a gene: 6. The CDR3 is 13 amino acids. The CDR3 loop reads CASRRDRGGGYTL. In DNA, the CDR3 is TGTGCCAGCAGACGGGACAGGGGAGGCGGCTACACCCTC.

CDR3 in amino acids: CASSLGGTGGFSPLHF. CDR3 nucleotide sequence: TGTGCCAGCAGCTTAGGAGGGACAGGGGGCTTTTCACCCCTCCACTTT. The J gene is TRBJ1-6, the V gene TRBV7-2, with TRBD1 matching over 12 bases. In germline, CDR1 is SGHTA, CDR2 FQGNSA. There are 16 residues in the CDR3. Trimming took 1 base from V and 9 from J; bases not matched to a gene: 4.

V gene TRBV29-1 combines with J gene TRBJ2-7, with 8 positions matching TRBD2. The J call is in doubt because the DNA end fits TRBJ2-5 better. This CDR3 comprises 15 residues. The germline V gene encodes CDR1 SQVTM and CDR2 ANQGSEA. CDR3 sequence reads: CSVGREDEGEETQYF. As DNA, the CDR3 is TGCAGCGTTGGGCGGGAGGATGAAGGCGAAGAGACCCAGTACTTC.

This clonotype was counted once. The chain carries TRBV20-1 and TRBJ2-2, with 10 bases identical to TRBD1. The V segment lost 4 bases and the J segment 6 bases; nucleotides outside the gene matches: 11. Per the germline V gene, CDR1 is DFQATT and CDR2 is SNEGSKA (reference sequence). The CDR3 is 16 amino acids. The CDR3 loop reads CSAMNRQGARAGELFF. CDR3 nucleotides: TGCAGTGCTATGAACCGACAGGGGGCGCGGGCCGGGGAGCTGTTTTTT.

The chain employs TRBV9 and TRBJ2-5; D perhaps matches TRBD2 (6 bases). The J call is doubtful: the DNA matches TRBJ2-7 better. CDR3 length: 15 amino acids. Germline loops: CDR1 SGDLS, CDR2 YYNGEE. The chain's CDR3 is CASSPSLSSVYEQYF. As DNA, the CDR3 is TGTGCCAGCAGCCCTTCCTTATCTAGCGTCTACGAGCAGTACTTC.

The gene calls are TRBV12-3 or TRBV12-4 and TRBJ2-3; 10 nucleotides line up with TRBD1. Trimming at V came to 7 bases and at J to 1 base, leaving 8 bases not matched to a gene. The CDR3 length is 16 residues. The CDR3 DNA is TGTGCCAGCAACGCCGGGACAGGGGAGGGCACAGATACGCAGTATTTT. Its translation is CASNAGTGEGTDTQYF.

This clonotype was observed a handful of times. The chain has TRBV6-6 and TRBJ2-7; tentative D call: TRBD1 (5 bases). This CDR3 is 13 amino acids long. CDR1 MNHNY and CDR2 SVGAGI come from the germline V gene (reference sequence). V was trimmed by 2 bases and J by 5 bases, leaving 10 bases between them. The CDR3 protein is CASSYLRVHEQYF. CDR3 coding DNA: TGTGCCAGCAGTTACCTCAGGGTTCACGAGCAGTACTTC.

The table lists this clonotype with a few counts. This may be a read error: a much more frequent sequence differs by one nucleotide. This rearrangement joins TRBV20-1 to TRBJ1-3, with 9 bases matching TRBD1. Trimming at V came to 6 bases and at J to 1 base, leaving 7 bases not matched to a gene. Germline V gives CDR1 DFQATT, CDR2 SNEGSKA (reference sequence). The CDR3 has 15 residues. CDR3 residues: CSARRQGGSGNTIYF. In nucleotides, the CDR3 is TGCAGTGCCCGTCGACAGGGGGGATCTGGAAACACCATATATTTT.

The rearrangement joins TRBV18 to TRBJ1-1; D might be TRBD1 (5 bases). The germline gives CDR1 KGHSH, CDR2 LQKENI. The V gene lost 5 bases and the J gene lost 1 base, with 11 bases spanning the gap. This CDR3 is built from 14 residues. The CDR3 DNA reads as TGTGCCAGCTCAACCCTCGACAGGAACACTGAAGCTTTCTTT. The encoded protein is CASSTLDRNTEAFF.

Details on this clonotype: The junction does not match germline at one end; this may be a read error. The V gene is TRBV27, the J gene TRBJ2-1, with D perhaps matching TRBD1 (6 bases). CDR1 MNHEY and CDR2 SMNVEV come from the germline V gene (reference sequence). The CDR3 has 15 residues. The CDR3 here is CASSLSRQANNEQFF. Here the CDR3 DNA reads TGTGCCAGCAGCTTATCGAGACAGGCCAACAATGAGCAGTTCTTC.

A few counts support this clonotype. The V and J genes are TRBV2 and TRBJ2-5; D is unresolved. In germline, CDR1 is SNHLY, CDR2 FYNNEI. V was pared by 6 bases and J by 11 bases, with 25 bases between. This CDR3 contains 15 residues. In DNA form, the CDR3 reads TGTGCCAGCAGCCCCCAGCCCGGTGGCAACAATGAGCAGTACTTC. This encodes CASSPQPGGNNEQYF.

The chain combines TRBV30 with TRBJ2-1; TRBD2 aligns across 7 bases. From germline, CDR1 is GTSNPN and CDR2 SVGIG (reference sequence). The CDR3 covers 15 residues. V shed 7 bases, J shed 9 bases, and the junction held 18 bases outside the gene matches. The CDR3: CASLKTSAPGGEQFF. The CDR3 DNA is TGTGCCTCACTCAAAACTAGCGCCCCGGGGGGTGAGCAGTTCTTC.

The chain has TRBV20-1 and TRBJ2-4, with TRBD2 identical over 13 bases. CDR3 length: 15 amino acids. The ends lost 0 bases at V and 15 bases at J; junction bases unmatched: 11. The germline V gene has CDR1 DFQATT and CDR2 SNEGSKA (reference sequence). The chain's CDR3 is CSAREGGLAGDKGYF. CDR3 nucleotide sequence: TGCAGTGCTAGAGAAGGTGGACTAGCGGGAGACAAGGGGTACTTC.

As for this clonotype: A much larger clone differs by one base, so this may be a read error. The CDR3 region is CASSLSGGQSQHF. CDR3 in DNA: TGTGCCAGCAGCTTAAGTGGGGGGCAGTCCCAGCATTTT. V is TRBV7-3 and J is TRBJ1-5; tentatively, D is TRBD1 (6 bases). The CDR3 is 13 amino acids. Germline values: CDR1 SGHTA, CDR2 FQGTGA. Trimming shortened V by 1 base and J by 11 bases, and 12 bases separated the two germline ends.

The chain couples TRBV2 to TRBJ1-3; 7 nucleotides line up with TRBD1. The CDR3 spans 12 residues. The germline gives CDR1 SNHLY, CDR2 FYNNEI. J lost 15 bases, V lost 11 bases, and 16 bases had no gene match. The CDR3 here is CASISPGTERYF. CDR3 nucleotide sequence: TGTGCCTCTATCAGCCCCGGGACAGAGAGATATTTT.

This clonotype was seen a few times. The chain employs TRBV2 and TRBJ2-1; D is uncertain. The CDR3 runs to 13 residues. CDR1 SNHLY and CDR2 FYNNEI come from the germline V gene. Trimming left V 8 bases short and J 2 bases short, with 10 bases between. CDR3 sequence: CASATTAYNEQFF. The CDR3 bases are TGTGCCAGCGCTACAACCGCCTACAATGAGCAGTTCTTC. Full variable domain (outside the CDR3, taken from reference TRBV2 and TRBJ2-1): EPEVTQTPSHQVTQMGQEVILRCVPISNHLYFYWYRQILGQKVEFLVSFYNNEISEKSEIFDDQFSVERPDGSNFTLKIRSTKLEDSAMYFCASATTAYNEQFFGPGTRLTVL.

The V call is TRBV7-2, the J call TRBJ2-7; D is uncertain. V was trimmed by 5 bases and J by 2 bases, leaving 19 bases between them. Germline CDR1 SGHTA, CDR2 FQGNSA. The length of the CDR3 is 16 residues. The CDR3 DNA is TGTGCCAGCAGCCCCTTGACTGAGGTTTTCCCCTACGAGCAGTACTTC. Its translation is CASSPLTEVFPYEQYF.

J is TRBJ2-2 and V is TRBV12-3 or TRBV12-4, with D hard to call. This CDR3 has 14 residues. V was shortened by 5 bases and J by 0 bases, with 7 bases between the two germline ends. The CDR3 nucleotides are TGTGCCAGCAGTCCCGAACCGAACACCGGGGAGCTGTTTTTT. It yields the protein CASSPEPNTGELFF.